This entry concerns a single TCR beta chain. These data originate in a study of blood T cell repertoires in COVID-19. Measured with immunoSEQ multiplex PCR; TCRdb has only the in-frame clones, and not every one. The repertoire holds about 140,000 clones, with roughly four fifths as singletons. The CDR3 has 16 amino acids. From germline, CDR1 is MGHRA and CDR2 YSYEKL. V gave up 0 bases and J gave up 0 bases; unmatched junction bases: 3. Input material: peripheral blood. The genes are TRBV4-1 and TRBJ2-3; 7 bases map to TRBD2. The TCR sequence derives from a human donor in a cohort sampled during active COVID-19. The CDR3 loop reads CASSQDRGLSTDTQYF. DNA of the CDR3: TGCGCCAGCAGCCAAGATCGGGGACTAAGCACAGATACGCAGTATTTT.